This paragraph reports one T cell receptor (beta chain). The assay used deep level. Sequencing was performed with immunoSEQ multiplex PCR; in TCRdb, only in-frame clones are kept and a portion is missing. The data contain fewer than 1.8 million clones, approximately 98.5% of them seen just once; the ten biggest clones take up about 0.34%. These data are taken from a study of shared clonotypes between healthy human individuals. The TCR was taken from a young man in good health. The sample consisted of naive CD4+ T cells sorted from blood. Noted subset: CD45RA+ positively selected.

The CDR3 region is CASSLRGGTLREHYNEQFF. The DNA for the CDR3 is TGTGCCAGCAGCTTAAGGGGTGGAACGTTGCGGGAGCACTACAATGAGCAGTTCTTC. The chain is built from TRBV11-2 and TRBJ2-1; 7 nucleotides match TRBD2. In germline, CDR1 is SGHAT, CDR2 FQNNGV. The CDR3 runs to 19 residues. Trimming cost V 2 bases and J 3 bases; bases outside gene matches: 16.